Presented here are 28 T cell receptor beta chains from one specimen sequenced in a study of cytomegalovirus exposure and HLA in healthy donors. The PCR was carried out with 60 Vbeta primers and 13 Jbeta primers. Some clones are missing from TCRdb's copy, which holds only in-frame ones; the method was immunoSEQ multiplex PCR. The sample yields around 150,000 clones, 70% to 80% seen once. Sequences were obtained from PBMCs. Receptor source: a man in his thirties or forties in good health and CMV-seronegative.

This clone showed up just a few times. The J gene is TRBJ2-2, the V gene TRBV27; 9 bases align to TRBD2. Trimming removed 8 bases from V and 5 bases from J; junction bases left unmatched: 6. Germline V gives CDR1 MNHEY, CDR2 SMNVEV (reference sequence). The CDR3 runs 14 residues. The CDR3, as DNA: TGTGCCAGCGGGAAAGCGGGAGGAACCGGGGAGCTGTTTTTT. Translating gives CASGKAGGTGELFF.

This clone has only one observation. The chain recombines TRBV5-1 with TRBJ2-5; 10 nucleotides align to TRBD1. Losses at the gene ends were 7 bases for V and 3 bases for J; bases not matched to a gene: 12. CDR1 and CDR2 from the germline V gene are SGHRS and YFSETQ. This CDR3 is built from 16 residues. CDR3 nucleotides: TGCGCCAGCTCCCCGTTGACAGGGGGCGTTGAAGAGACCCAGTACTTC. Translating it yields CASSPLTGGVEETQYF.

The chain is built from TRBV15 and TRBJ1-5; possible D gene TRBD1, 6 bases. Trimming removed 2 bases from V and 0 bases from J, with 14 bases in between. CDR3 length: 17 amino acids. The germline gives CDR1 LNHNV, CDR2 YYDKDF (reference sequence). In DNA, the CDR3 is TGTGCCACCAGCAGATCCCTTGGGGGCGATAGCAATCAGCCCCAGCATTTT. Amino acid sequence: CATSRSLGGDSNQPQHF.

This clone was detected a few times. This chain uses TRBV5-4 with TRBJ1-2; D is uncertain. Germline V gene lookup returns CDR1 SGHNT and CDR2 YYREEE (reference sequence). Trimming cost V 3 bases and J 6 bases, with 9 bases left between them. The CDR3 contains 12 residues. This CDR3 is CASSSLSDGYTF. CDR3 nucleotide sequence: TGTGCCAGCAGCTCCTTGTCCGATGGCTACACCTTC.

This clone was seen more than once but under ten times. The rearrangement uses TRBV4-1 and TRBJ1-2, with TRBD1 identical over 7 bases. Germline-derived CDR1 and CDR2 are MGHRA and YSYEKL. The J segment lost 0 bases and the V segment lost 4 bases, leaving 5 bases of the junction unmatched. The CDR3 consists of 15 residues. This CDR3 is CASSPQQGANYGYTF. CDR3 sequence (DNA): TGCGCCAGCAGCCCCCAGCAGGGGGCTAACTATGGCTACACCTTC.

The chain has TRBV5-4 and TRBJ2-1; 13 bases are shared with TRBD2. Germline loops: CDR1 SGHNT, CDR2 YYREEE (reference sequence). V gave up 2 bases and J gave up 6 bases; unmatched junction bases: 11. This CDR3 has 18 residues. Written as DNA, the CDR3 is TGTGCCAGCAGCTTAGAGGGAGGGTGGACTAGCGGGGGCAATGAGCAGTTCTTC. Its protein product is CASSLEGGWTSGGNEQFF.

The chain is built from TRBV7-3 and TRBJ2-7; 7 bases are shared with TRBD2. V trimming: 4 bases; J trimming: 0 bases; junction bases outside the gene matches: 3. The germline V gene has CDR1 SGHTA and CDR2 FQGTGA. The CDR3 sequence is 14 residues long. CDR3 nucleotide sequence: TGTGCCAGCAGCTCTAGCGGTAGCTCCTACGAGCAGTACTTC. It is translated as CASSSSGSSYEQYF.

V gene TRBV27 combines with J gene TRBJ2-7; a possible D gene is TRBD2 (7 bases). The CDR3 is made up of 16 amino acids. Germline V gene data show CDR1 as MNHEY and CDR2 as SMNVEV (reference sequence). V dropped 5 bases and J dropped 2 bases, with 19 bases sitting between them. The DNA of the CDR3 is TGTGCCAGCAGTACAGGAGGGAGGGGGGCCCCCTACGAGCAGTACTTC. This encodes CASSTGGRGAPYEQYF.

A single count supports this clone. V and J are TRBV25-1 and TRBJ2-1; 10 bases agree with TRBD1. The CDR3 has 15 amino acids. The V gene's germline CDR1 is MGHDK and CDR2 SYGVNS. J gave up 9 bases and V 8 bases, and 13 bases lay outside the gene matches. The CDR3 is CASGESGTGESEQFF. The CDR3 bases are TGTGCCAGCGGGGAGTCCGGGACAGGGGAAAGTGAGCAGTTCTTC.

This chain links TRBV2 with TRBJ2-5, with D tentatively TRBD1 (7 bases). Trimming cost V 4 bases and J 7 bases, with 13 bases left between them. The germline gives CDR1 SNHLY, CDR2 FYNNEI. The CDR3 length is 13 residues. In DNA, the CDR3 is TGTGCCAGCAGTGTCGAGCAGGGGGGGACCCAGTACTTC. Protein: CASSVEQGGTQYF.

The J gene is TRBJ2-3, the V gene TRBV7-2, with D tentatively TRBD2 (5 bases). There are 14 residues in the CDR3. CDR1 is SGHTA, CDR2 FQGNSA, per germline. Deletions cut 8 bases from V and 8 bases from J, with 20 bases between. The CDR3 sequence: CASSTLEGLGTQYF. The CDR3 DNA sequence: TGTGCCAGCTCTACACTAGAGGGTCTAGGTACGCAGTATTTT.

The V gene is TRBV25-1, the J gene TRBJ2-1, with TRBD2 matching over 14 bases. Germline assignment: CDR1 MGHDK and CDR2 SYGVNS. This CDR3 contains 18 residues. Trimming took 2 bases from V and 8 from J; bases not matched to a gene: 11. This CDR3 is CASSEPPPGLAGVDEQFF. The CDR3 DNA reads TGTGCCAGCAGTGAACCCCCTCCGGGACTAGCGGGAGTTGATGAGCAGTTCTTC.

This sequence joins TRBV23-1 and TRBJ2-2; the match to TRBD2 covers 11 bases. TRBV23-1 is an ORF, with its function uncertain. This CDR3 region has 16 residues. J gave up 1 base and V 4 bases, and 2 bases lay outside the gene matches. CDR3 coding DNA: TGCGCCAGCAGTCGACTAGCGGGGATGAACACCGGGGAGCTGTTTTTT. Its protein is CASSRLAGMNTGELFF.

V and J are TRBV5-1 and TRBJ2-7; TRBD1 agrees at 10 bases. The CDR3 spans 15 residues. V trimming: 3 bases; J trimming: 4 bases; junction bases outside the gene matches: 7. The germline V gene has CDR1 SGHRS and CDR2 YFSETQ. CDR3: CASSSGTGVQYEQYF. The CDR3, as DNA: TGCGCCAGCAGCTCCGGGACAGGGGTCCAGTACGAGCAGTACTTC.

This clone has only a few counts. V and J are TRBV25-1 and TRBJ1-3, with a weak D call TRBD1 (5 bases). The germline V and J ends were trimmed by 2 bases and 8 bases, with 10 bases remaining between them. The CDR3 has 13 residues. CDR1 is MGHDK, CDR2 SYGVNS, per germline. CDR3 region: CASSERGGDTIYF. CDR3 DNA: TGTGCCAGCAGTGAAAGGGGTGGGGACACCATATATTTT.

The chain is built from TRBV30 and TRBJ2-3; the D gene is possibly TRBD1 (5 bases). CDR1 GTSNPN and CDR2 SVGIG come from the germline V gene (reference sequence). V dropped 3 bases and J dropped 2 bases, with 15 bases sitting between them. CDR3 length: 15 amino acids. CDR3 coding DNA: TGTGCCTGGAGCCCCCAGGGTGCCCTCACAGATACGCAGTATTTT. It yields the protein CAWSPQGALTDTQYF.

CDR3 coding DNA: TGCAGTGATGAGGGCTATGGCTACACCTTC. Its translation is CSDEGYGYTF. The rearrangement uses TRBV20-1 and TRBJ1-2; D unresolved. This CDR3 is built from 10 residues. V lost 7 bases and J 4 bases, leaving 7 bases between the germline ends. CDR1 is DFQATT and CDR2 is SNEGSKA in the germline V gene (reference sequence).

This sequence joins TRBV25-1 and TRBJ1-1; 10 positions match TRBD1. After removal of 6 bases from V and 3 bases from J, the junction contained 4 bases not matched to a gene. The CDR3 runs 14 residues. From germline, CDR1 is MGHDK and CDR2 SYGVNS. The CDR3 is CASSKTGGHTEAFF. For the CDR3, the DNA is TGTGCCAGCAGCAAGACAGGGGGCCACACTGAAGCTTTCTTT.

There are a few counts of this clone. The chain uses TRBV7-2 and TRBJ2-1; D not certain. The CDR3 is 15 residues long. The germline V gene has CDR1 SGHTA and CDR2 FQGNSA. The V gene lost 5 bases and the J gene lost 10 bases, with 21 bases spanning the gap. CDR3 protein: CASSPYGASSQEQFF. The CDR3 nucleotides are TGTGCCAGCAGCCCCTATGGAGCCTCCTCCCAGGAGCAGTTCTTC.

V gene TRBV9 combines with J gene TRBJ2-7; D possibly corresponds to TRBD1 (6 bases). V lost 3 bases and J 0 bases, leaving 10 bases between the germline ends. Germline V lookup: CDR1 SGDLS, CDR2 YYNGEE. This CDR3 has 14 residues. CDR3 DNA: TGTGCCAGCAGCGCTAACAGGGACTCCTACGAGCAGTACTTC. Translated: CASSANRDSYEQYF.

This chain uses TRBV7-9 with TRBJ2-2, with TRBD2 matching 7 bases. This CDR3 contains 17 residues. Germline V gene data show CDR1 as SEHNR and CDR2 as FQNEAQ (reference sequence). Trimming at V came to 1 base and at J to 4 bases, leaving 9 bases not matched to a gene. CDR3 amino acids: CASSLGSAGVTTGELFF. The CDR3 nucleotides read TGTGCCAGCAGCTTAGGGAGCGCGGGAGTTACCACCGGGGAGCTGTTTTTT.

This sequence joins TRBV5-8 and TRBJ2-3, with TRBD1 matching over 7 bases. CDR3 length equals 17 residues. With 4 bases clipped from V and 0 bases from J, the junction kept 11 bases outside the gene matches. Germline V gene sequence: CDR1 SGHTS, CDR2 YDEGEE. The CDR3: CASSKAGTASSTDTQYF. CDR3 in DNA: TGTGCCAGCAGCAAAGCCGGGACAGCTAGTAGCACAGATACGCAGTATTTT.

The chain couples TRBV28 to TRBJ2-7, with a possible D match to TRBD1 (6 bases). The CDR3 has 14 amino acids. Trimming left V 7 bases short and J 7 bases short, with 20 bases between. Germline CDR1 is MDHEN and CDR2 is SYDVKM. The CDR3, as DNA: TGTGCCAGCAAGGGTCAGGGGAGCCTATGGGAGCAGTACTTC. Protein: CASKGQGSLWEQYF. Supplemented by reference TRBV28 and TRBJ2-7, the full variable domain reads DVKVTQSSRYLVKRTGEKVFLECVQDMDHENMFWYRQDPGLGLRLIYFSYDVKMKEKGDIPEGYSVSREKKERFSLILESASTNQTSMYLCASKGQGSLWEQYFGPGTRLTVT.

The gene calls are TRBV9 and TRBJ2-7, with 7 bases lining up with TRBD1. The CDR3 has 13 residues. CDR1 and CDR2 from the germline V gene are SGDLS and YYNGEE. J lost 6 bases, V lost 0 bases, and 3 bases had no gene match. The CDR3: CASSVGDRVEQYF. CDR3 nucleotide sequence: TGTGCCAGCAGCGTAGGAGACAGGGTCGAGCAGTACTTC.

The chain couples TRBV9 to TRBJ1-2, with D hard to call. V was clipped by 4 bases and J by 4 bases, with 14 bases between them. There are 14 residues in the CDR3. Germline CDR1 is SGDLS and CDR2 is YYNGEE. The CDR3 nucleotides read TGTGCCAGCAGCTTAAATTCGGGTACCTATGGCTACACCTTC. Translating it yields CASSLNSGTYGYTF.

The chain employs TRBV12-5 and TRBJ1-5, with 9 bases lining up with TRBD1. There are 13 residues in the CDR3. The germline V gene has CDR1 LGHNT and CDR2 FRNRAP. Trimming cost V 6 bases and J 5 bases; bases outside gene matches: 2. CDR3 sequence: CASGGQGYQPQHF. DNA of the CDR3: TGTGCTAGTGGGGGACAGGGCTATCAGCCCCAGCATTTT.

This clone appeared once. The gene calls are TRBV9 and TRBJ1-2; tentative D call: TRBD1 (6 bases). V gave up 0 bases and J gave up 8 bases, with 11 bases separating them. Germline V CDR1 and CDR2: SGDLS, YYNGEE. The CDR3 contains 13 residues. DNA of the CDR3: TGTGCCAGCAGCGTAGGTTCAGGGGAGGGCTACACCTTC. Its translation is CASSVGSGEGYTF. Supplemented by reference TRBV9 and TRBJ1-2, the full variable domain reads DSGVTQTPKHLITATGQRVTLRCSPRSGDLSVYWYQQSLDQGLQFLIQYYNGEERAKGNILERFSAQQFPDLHSELNLSSLELGDSALYFCASSVGSGEGYTFGSGTRLTVV.

The CDR3 reads CASSEGQGADTEAFF. Here the CDR3 DNA reads TGCGCCAGCAGTGAGGGGCAGGGGGCGGACACTGAAGCTTTCTTT. The V gene is TRBV10-2, the J gene TRBJ1-1; TRBD1 aligns across 8 bases. V was clipped by 2 bases and J by 3 bases; unmatched bases: 5. This CDR3 is 15 amino acids long. The germline CDR1 and CDR2 sequences are WSHSY and SAAADI.